These 25 T cell receptor beta chains share one sample of origin, sequenced in a study of metastatic and nonmetastatic thyroid tumors. Prior to thyroid surgery, none of the patients had received any treatment. Through MiXCR, TCRdb re-clonotyped the PCR reads. The table includes just over 7,500 clones, 20% to 30% detected once. The sequencing sample was made of adjacent normal tissue. These receptors were taken from a female donor with papillary thyroid cancer or a benign thyroid nodule (not recorded which). Some clones in this sample may be carry-over from other donors' samples.

CDR3 nucleotide sequence: TGTGCCAGCAGCAATTTCCGCGGGGGGATAGAAGCTTTCTTT. Translation gives CASSNFRGGIEAFF. The V call is TRBV7-3, the J call TRBJ1-1; possibly TRBD1 for D (5 bases). V was pared by 5 bases and J by 8 bases, with 18 bases between. Germline values: CDR1 SGHTA, CDR2 FQGTGA. The CDR3 contains 14 residues.

Remarks on this clone: The junction differs from germline at one of its ends, possibly a read error. V is TRBV5-4 and J is TRBJ2-3; 8 bases are a match to TRBD2. The CDR3 totals 16 residues. CDR1 is SGHNT and CDR2 is YYREEE in the germline V gene (reference sequence). CDR3 residues: CASSLVLAGPADTQYF. DNA for the CDR3: TGTGCCAGCAGCTTGGTGCTAGCGGGCCCCGCAGATACACAGTATTTT.

This clone occurred many times. The rearrangement uses TRBV5-1 and TRBJ2-5, with TRBD2 matching 8 bases. The CDR3 totals 14 residues. Germline V gives CDR1 SGHRS, CDR2 YFSETQ. The junction had 7 bases not matched to a gene; V was cut back by 5 bases and J by 4 bases. CDR3 amino acids: CASRTGGAGETQYF. CDR3 nucleotide sequence: TGCGCCAGCAGGACCGGGGGGGCAGGAGAGACCCAGTACTTC.

V gene TRBV28 combines with J gene TRBJ1-3; perhaps TRBD1 as D (5 bases). The CDR3 extends over 15 amino acids. V was trimmed by 6 bases and J by 4 bases, leaving 16 bases between them. The germline V gene encodes CDR1 MDHEN and CDR2 SYDVKM. The CDR3 region is CASSDPGAYGNTIYF. The CDR3 DNA reads TGTGCCAGCAGCGACCCCGGGGCTTACGGAAACACCATATATTTT.

The chain links TRBV7-3 to TRBJ2-2, with unresolved D. The CDR3 consists of 15 residues. The germline CDR1 and CDR2 sequences are SGHTA and FQGTGA. V was clipped by 5 bases and J by 4 bases, with 14 bases between them. The CDR3 spells CASSPTGGATGELFF. Written as DNA, the CDR3 is TGTGCCAGCAGCCCCACGGGCGGAGCCACCGGGGAGCTGTTTTTT.

This clone was seen a few times. V gene TRBV7-8 combines with J gene TRBJ1-2; no definite D call. This CDR3 comprises 12 residues. Trimming cost V 6 bases and J 7 bases, with 12 bases left between them. Germline-derived CDR1 and CDR2 are SGHVS and FQNEAQ. CDR3 sequence: CASRPRRAGYTF. CDR3 nucleotide sequence: TGTGCCAGCAGACCCCGAAGGGCTGGCTACACCTTC.

The chain uses TRBV19 and TRBJ2-6; weak D call: TRBD1 (6 bases). The V and J ends lost 6 bases and 13 bases respectively, with 22 bases between them. The CDR3 has 15 amino acids. Germline CDR1 reads LNHDA; CDR2 reads SQIVND (reference sequence). This chain's CDR3 is CASSKGQIGANVLTF. CDR3 bases: TGTGCCAGTAGCAAGGGACAAATTGGGGCGAATGTCCTGACTTTC.

This clone was seen a few times. The CDR3 region is CASSLSAGAYNEQFF. The CDR3 DNA reads as TGTGCCAGCAGTTTATCAGCGGGGGCGTACAATGAGCAGTTCTTC. V and J are TRBV28 and TRBJ2-1; 8 bases map to TRBD2. The CDR3 has 15 amino acids. After removal of 1 base from V and 4 bases from J, the junction contained 3 bases not matched to a gene. CDR1 and CDR2 from the germline V gene are MDHEN and SYDVKM.

The chain links TRBV6-2 or TRBV6-3 to TRBJ1-5; D remains unclear. The CDR3 length is 12 residues. Germline assignment: CDR1 MNHEY and CDR2 SVGEGT. CDR3 protein: CASNVGGQPQHF. As DNA, the CDR3 is TGTGCATCGAATGTAGGTGGTCAGCCCCAGCATTTT.

This sequence joins TRBV6-2 or TRBV6-3 and TRBJ2-1, with D possibly matching TRBD2 (7 bases). Trimming took 7 bases from V and 9 from J, leaving 19 bases between them. Germline-derived CDR1 and CDR2 are MNHEY and SVGEGT. This CDR3 contains 14 residues. CDR3 in DNA: TGTGCCAGCATAATACGGGGGGCCAGCGGTGAGCAGTTCTTC. It codes for CASIIRGASGEQFF.

This clone was recorded many times. V is TRBV5-1 and J is TRBJ2-1, with TRBD1 matching over 7 bases. Germline V gene lookup returns CDR1 SGHRS and CDR2 YFSETQ. This CDR3 comprises 15 residues. Trimming cost V 4 bases and J 1 base; bases outside gene matches: 5. The CDR3 DNA reads TGCGCCAGCAGCCCGACAGGGACGTCCTACAATGAGCAGTTCTTC. This sequence encodes CASSPTGTSYNEQFF.

This clone has a count of ten or more. J is TRBJ1-4 and V is TRBV15; 10 nucleotides align to TRBD1. Unmatched junction bases numbered 10, after V lost 5 bases and J lost 7 bases. From germline, CDR1 is LNHNV and CDR2 YYDKDF (reference sequence). There are 16 residues in the CDR3. The CDR3 loop is CATSGSRQGAGEKLFF. CDR3 DNA: TGTGCCACCAGCGGATCAAGACAGGGGGCCGGTGAAAAACTGTTTTTT.

This clone showed up many times. V is TRBV5-1 and J is TRBJ1-2; 9 bases match TRBD1. V gave up 4 bases and J gave up 8 bases; unmatched junction bases: 3. This CDR3 has 12 amino acids. The V gene's germline CDR1 is SGHRS and CDR2 YFSETQ. The CDR3 region has the DNA TGCGCCAGCAGCCGGGACAGGGAGGGCTACACCTTC. Translated: CASSRDREGYTF. Full variable domain (rest looked up from reference TRBV5-1 and TRBJ1-2): KAGVTQTPRYLIKTRGQQVTLSCSPISGHRSVSWYQQTPGQGLQFLFEYFSETQRNKGNFPGRFSGRQFSNSRSEMNVSTLELGDSALYLCASSRDREGYTFGSGTRLTVV.

The genes are TRBV6-5 and TRBJ2-6; 10 positions agree with TRBD1. Unmatched junction bases numbered 11, after V lost 5 bases and J lost 4 bases. Germline V gene data show CDR1 as MNHEY and CDR2 as SVGAGI. The CDR3 covers 18 residues. CDR3 protein: CASSPRDRGLRGANVLTF. CDR3 coding DNA: TGTGCCAGCAGTCCCAGGGACAGGGGACTTCGCGGGGCCAACGTCCTGACTTTC.

This clone has at least ten counts. V usage is TRBV5-1 and J usage is TRBJ2-3, with D perhaps TRBD1 or TRBD2 (5 bases each). V was shortened by 5 bases and J by 2 bases, with 21 bases between the two germline ends. Germline lookup yields CDR1 SGHRS and CDR2 YFSETQ. This CDR3 comprises 17 residues. CDR3 sequence: CASSRSKRGSITDTQYF. The CDR3 DNA follows: TGCGCCAGCAGTCGGAGCAAGAGGGGTTCTATCACAGATACGCAGTATTTT. Variable domain in full (rest from reference TRBV5-1 and TRBJ2-3): KAGVTQTPRYLIKTRGQQVTLSCSPISGHRSVSWYQQTPGQGLQFLFEYFSETQRNKGNFPGRFSGRQFSNSRSEMNVSTLELGDSALYLCASSRSKRGSITDTQYFGPGTRLTVL.

This clone was recorded a few times. This chain uses TRBV15 with TRBJ2-1; D remains ambiguous. Trimming took 0 bases from V and 4 from J, leaving 4 bases between them. The CDR3 is 13 amino acids. The germline V gene has CDR1 LNHNV and CDR2 YYDKDF (reference sequence). CDR3 bases: TGTGCCACCAGCAGAGAACGGTACAATGAGCAGTTCTTC. This translates into CATSRERYNEQFF.

This clone qualifies as medium-sized. The genes are TRBV15 and TRBJ2-1; no definite D call. Germline CDR1 is LNHNV and CDR2 is YYDKDF (reference sequence). Trimming stripped 5 bases from V and 4 bases from J, with 15 bases between. The CDR3 is 15 amino acids. In DNA form, the CDR3 reads TGTGCCACCAGCGTTGGACCTTATCCTTACAATGAGCAGTTCTTC. Translation: CATSVGPYPYNEQFF.

This chain links TRBV19 with TRBJ1-5; tentative D call: TRBD1 (5 bases). Germline assignment: CDR1 LNHDA and CDR2 SQIVND (reference sequence). This CDR3 contains 16 residues. Deletions cut 9 bases from V and 6 bases from J, with 24 bases between. CDR3 sequence (DNA): TGTGCCAGCTCCACATGGGGGTATACGGGCACTCAGCCCCAGCATTTT. The encoded protein is CASSTWGYTGTQPQHF.

This clone was counted a few times. A single base separates this from a much larger clone, so it may be a read error. This chain links TRBV6-1 with TRBJ2-3, with TRBD1 as a possible D gene (5 bases). Germline V gene data show CDR1 as MNHNS and CDR2 as SASEGT. Trimming took off 8 bases at V and 3 bases at J, with 15 bases between the two ends. The CDR3 is 14 amino acids. The CDR3 protein is CASSLRQRTDTQYF. CDR3 coding DNA: TGTGCCAGCTCTCTAAGACAGAGAACAGATACGCAGTATTTT.

The chain couples TRBV11-3 to TRBJ2-3; D might be TRBD1 (6 bases). The CDR3 has 15 residues. CDR1 and CDR2 (germline): SGHNT, YENEEA. Trimming removed 1 base from V and 2 bases from J, with 10 bases in between. The CDR3 bases are TGTGCCAGCAGCTTAGTGGCAGGGGACACAGATACGCAGTATTTT. Translated, it gives CASSLVAGDTDTQYF.

This clone was detected only a few times. The gene calls are TRBV12-3 or TRBV12-4 and TRBJ2-7, with unresolved D. V was pared by 3 bases and J by 7 bases, with 10 bases between. The CDR3 extends over 12 amino acids. The CDR3 here is CASSLTLREQYF. CDR3 bases: TGTGCCAGCAGTTTGACCCTAAGGGAGCAGTACTTC.

This clone is labeled medium-sized (0.01 to 0.1%). The identical CDR3 is also encoded by other nucleotide sequences in the sample. The chain carries TRBV28 and TRBJ1-1; 7 nucleotides match TRBD1. V lost 8 bases and J lost 4; bases outside the gene matches: 10. Per germline, CDR1 MDHEN and CDR2 SYDVKM. The CDR3 totals 14 residues. CDR3 sequence reads: CASWSSNRGTEAFF. The CDR3 DNA reads as TGTGCCAGCTGGTCCTCCAACAGGGGCACTGAAGCTTTCTTT.

V gene TRBV28 combines with J gene TRBJ2-7; 14 bases map to TRBD2. The CDR3 sequence is 15 residues long. J was trimmed by 3 bases and V by 9 bases; bases with no gene match: 7. CDR1 and CDR2 from the germline V gene are MDHEN and SYDVKM. DNA for the CDR3: TGTGCCAGTCTGACTAGCGGGAGGGCCTTCTACGAGCAGTACTTC. Protein: CASLTSGRAFYEQYF.

The chain has TRBV5-1 and TRBJ2-7; 8 nucleotides agree with TRBD1. CDR1 and CDR2 from the germline V gene are SGHRS and YFSETQ. Trimming took 5 bases from V and 6 from J; bases not matched to a gene: 13. The CDR3 is 15 amino acids. CDR3 protein: CASSGFGDRILEQYF. DNA of the CDR3: TGCGCCAGCAGTGGCTTTGGGGACAGGATTCTCGAGCAGTACTTC.

In this sample, this clone turned up a few times. The J gene is TRBJ2-3, the V gene TRBV6-1; D might be TRBD2 (5 bases). Between the trimmed V and J ends, which lost 6 bases and 1 base, there was a span of 11 bases. Germline values: CDR1 MNHNS, CDR2 SASEGT. The length of the CDR3 is 14 residues. CDR3 in DNA: TGTGCCAGCAGAGGACTCGCACGCACAGATACGCAGTATTTT. As protein: CASRGLARTDTQYF.